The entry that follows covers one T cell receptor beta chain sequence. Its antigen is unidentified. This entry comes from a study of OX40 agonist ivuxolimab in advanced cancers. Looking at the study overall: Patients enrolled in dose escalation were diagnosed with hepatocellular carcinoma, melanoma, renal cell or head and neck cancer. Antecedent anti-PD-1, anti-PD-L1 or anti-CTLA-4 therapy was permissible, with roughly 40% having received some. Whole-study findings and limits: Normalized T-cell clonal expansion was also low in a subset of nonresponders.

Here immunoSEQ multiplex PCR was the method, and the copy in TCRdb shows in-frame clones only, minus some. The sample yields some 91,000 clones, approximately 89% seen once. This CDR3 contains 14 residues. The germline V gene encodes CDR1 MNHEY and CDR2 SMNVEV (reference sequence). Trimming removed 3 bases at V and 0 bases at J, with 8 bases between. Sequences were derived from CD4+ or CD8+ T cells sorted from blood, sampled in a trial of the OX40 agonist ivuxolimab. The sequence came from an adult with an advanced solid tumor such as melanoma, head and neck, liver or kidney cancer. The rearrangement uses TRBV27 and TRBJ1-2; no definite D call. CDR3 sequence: CASSFGRANYGYTF. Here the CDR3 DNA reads TGTGCCAGCAGTTTCGGACGAGCTAACTATGGCTACACCTTC.